The present T cell receptor beta chain was sequenced within a study of blood T cell repertoires in COVID-19. Background on the study: Nucleic acid was either cDNA or gDNA, and it came from T cells, B-cell-depleted T cells, or PBMCs.

Cohort placement rested on clinical history that participants reported themselves. Symptom resolution, clearance, or two negative PCRs marked donors in Cohort 3 as recovered. Germline-derived CDR1 and CDR2 are SGDLS and YYNGEE. The CDR3 totals 14 residues. V was pared by 4 bases and J by 2 bases, with 13 bases between. Per the original data handling: Amplified reference gene primers provided the basis for estimating nucleated cell counts. Using immunoSEQ multiplex PCR, the repertoire was profiled, and TCRdb retains in-frame clones only, with some absent. The DNA was the basis for D and trimming; V, J and clone size are from that table. The sample shows under 300,000 clones, approximately 90% of them seen only once.

Source material: PBMCs or T cells enriched from blood (not recorded which). The V call is TRBV9, the J call TRBJ2-7; D might be TRBD1 (6 bases). This clonotype was sampled from a woman under 30 who had recovered from COVID-19. CDR3 loop: CASSPRTDAYEQYF. The CDR3 DNA sequence: TGTGCCAGCAGCCCTCGGACAGACGCCTACGAGCAGTACTTC.